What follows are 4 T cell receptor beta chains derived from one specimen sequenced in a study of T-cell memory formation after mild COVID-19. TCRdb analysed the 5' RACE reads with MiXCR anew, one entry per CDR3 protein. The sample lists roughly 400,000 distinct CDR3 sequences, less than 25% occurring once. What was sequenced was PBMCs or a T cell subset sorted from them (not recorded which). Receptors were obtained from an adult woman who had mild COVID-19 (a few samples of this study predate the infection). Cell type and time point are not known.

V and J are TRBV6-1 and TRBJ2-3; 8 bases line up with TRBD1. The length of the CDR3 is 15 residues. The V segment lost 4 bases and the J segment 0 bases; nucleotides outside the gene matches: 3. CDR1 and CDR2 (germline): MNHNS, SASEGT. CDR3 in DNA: TGTGCCAGCAGTGGTCGACAGGGGAGCACAGATACGCAGTATTTT. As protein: CASSGRQGSTDTQYF.

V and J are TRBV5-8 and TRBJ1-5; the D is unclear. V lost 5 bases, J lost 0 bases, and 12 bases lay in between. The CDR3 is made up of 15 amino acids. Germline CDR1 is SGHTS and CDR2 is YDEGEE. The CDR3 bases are TGTGCCAGCAGGCGTGGGCAGGATAGCAATCAGCCCCAGCATTTT. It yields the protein CASRRGQDSNQPQHF. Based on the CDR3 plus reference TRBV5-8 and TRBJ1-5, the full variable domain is EAGVTQSPTHLIKTRGQQATLRCSPISGHTSVYWYQQALGLGLQFLLWYDEGEERNRGNFPPRFSGRQFPNYSSELNVNALELEDSALYLCASRRGQDSNQPQHFGDGTRLSIL.

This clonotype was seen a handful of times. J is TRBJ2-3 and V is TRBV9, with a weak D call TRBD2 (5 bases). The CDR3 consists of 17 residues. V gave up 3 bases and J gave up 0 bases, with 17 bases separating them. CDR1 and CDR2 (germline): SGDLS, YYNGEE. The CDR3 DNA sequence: TGTGCCAGCAGCGCGCCACCCGGGGATCCTAGCACAGATACGCAGTATTTT. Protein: CASSAPPGDPSTDTQYF.

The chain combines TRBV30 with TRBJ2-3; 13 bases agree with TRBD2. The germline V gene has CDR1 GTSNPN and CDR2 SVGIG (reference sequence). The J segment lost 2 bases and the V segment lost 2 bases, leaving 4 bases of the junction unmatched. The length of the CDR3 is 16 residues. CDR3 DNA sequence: TGTGCCTGGAGTCCGGGACTAGCGGGACCCACAGATACGCAGTATTTT. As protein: CAWSPGLAGPTDTQYF.